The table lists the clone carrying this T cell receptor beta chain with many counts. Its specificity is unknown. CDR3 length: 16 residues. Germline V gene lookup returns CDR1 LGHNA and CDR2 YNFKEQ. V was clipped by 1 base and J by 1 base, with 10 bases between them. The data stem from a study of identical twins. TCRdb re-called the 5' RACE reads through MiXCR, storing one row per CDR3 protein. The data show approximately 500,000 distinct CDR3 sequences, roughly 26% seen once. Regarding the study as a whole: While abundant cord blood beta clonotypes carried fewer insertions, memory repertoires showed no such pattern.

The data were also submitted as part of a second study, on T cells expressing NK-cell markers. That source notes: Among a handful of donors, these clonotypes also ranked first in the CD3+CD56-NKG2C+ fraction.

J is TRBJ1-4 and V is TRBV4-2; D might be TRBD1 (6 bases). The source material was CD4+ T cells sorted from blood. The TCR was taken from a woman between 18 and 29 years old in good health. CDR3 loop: CASSQGIRGTNEKLFF. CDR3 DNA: TGTGCCAGCAGCCAAGGGATCAGGGGAACTAATGAAAAACTGTTTTTT.